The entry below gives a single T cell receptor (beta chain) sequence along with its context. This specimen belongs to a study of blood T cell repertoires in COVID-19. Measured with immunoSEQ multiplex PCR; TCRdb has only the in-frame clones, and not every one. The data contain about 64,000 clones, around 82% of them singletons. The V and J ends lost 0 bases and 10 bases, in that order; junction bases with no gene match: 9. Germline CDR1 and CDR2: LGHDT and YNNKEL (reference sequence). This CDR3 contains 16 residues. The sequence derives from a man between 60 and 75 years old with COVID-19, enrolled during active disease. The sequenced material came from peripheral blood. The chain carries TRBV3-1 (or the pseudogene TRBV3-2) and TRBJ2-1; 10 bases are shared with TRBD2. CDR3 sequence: CASSQDPPAGGREQFF. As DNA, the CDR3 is TGTGCCAGCAGCCAAGATCCCCCAGCGGGAGGGCGAGAGCAGTTCTTC.